This T cell receptor (beta chain) was captured by sequencing in a study of OX40 agonist ivuxolimab in advanced cancers. As for the study in general: Cohort: approximately 83% men, mean age around 55, aged roughly 20 to 79.

CDR1 is LNHDA and CDR2 is SQIVND in the germline V gene (reference sequence). The CDR3 length is 13 residues. The V end lost 3 bases, the J end lost 6 bases, and 8 bases lay between the germline ends. Sequencing used immunoSEQ multiplex PCR; TCRdb keeps in-frame clones, though not all of them. This sample carries approximately 77,000 clones, approximately 89% of them seen once, and the ten largest clones take roughly 2.1%. The chain uses TRBV19 and TRBJ2-2; no firm D call. The sequence came from an adult with an advanced solid tumor such as melanoma, head and neck, liver or kidney cancer. The source was CD4+ or CD8+ T cells sorted from blood, collected in a trial of the OX40 agonist ivuxolimab. Here the CDR3 reads CASSMGQPGELFF. CDR3 DNA sequence: TGTGCCAGTAGTATGGGCCAGCCCGGGGAGCTGTTTTTT.